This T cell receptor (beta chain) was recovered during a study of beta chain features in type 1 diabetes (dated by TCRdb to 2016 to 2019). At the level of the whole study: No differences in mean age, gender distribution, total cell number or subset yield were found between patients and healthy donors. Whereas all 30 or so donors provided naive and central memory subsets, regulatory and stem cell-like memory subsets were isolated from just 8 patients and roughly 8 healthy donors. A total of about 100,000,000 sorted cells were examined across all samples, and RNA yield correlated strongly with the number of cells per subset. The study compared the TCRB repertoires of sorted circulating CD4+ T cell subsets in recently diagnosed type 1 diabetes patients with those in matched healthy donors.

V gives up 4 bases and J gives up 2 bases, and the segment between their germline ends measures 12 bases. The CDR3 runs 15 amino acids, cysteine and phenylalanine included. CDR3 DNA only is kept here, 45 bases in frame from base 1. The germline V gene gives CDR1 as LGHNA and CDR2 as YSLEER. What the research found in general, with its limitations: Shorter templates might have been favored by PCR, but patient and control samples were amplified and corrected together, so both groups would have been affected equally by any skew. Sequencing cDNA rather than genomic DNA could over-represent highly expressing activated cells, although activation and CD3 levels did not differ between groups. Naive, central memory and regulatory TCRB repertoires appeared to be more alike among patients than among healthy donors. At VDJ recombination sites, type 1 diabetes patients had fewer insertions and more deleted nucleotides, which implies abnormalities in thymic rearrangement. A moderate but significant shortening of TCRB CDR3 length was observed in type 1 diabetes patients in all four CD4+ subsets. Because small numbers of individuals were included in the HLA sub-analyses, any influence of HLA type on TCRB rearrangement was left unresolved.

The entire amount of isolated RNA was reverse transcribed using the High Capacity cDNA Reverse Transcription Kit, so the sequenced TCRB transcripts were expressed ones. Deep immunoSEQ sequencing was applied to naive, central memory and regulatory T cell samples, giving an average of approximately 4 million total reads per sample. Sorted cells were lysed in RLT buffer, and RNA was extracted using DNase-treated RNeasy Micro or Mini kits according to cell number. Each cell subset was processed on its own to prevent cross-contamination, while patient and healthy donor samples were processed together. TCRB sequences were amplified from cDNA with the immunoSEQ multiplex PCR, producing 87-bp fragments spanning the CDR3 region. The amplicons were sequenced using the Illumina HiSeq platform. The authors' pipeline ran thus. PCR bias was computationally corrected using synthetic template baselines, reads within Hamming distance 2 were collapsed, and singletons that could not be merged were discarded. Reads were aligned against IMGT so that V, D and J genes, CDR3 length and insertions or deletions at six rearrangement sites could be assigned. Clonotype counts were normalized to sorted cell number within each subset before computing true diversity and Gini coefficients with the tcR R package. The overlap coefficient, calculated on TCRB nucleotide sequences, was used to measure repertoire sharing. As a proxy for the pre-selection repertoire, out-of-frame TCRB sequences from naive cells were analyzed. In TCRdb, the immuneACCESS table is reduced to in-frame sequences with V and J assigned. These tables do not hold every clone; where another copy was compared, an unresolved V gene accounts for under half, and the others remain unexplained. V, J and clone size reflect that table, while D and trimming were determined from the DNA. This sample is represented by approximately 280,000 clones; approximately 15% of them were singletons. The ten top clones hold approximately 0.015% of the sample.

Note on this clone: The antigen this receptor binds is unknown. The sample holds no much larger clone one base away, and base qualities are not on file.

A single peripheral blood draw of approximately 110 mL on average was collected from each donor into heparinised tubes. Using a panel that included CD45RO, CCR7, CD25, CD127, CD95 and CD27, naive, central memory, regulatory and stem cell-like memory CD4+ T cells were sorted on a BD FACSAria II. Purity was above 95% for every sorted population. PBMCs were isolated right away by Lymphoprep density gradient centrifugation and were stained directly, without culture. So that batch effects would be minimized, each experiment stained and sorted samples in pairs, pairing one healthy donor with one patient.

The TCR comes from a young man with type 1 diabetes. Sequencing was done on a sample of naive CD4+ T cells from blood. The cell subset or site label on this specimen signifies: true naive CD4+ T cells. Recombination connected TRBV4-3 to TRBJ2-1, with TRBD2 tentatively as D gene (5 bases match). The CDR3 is CASSRWTGTYNEQFF. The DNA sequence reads TGCGCCAGCAGCCGATGGACTGGAACCTACAATGAGCAGTTCTTC.